The 32 T cell receptor beta chains reported below all come from one sample, sequenced in a study of Ad26.COV2.S vaccination and SARS-CoV-2 variants. The data were produced by immunoSEQ multiplex PCR, yet TCRdb's version contains in-frame clones alone and is incomplete. The sample includes some 190,000 clones, approximately 90% of them seen just once. Source: peripheral blood, taken after recovery from COVID-19. These receptors all stem from a human donor who had recovered from COVID-19.

V is TRBV28 and J is TRBJ2-5; 12 bases line up with TRBD2. V shed 6 bases and J 5 bases; nucleotides not matched to a gene: 10. Germline V gene data show CDR1 as MDHEN and CDR2 as SYDVKM. The CDR3 length is 16 residues. The CDR3 DNA reads as TGTGCCAGCAGCCGGACTAGCGGGGAGTCCCAGGAGACCCAGTACTTC. Encoded protein: CASSRTSGESQETQYF.

J is TRBJ1-5 and V is TRBV7-8, with a weak D call TRBD1 (6 bases). V was clipped by 1 base and J by 6 bases, with 10 bases between them. The germline V gene encodes CDR1 SGHVS and CDR2 FQNEAQ. The CDR3 runs to 14 residues. The CDR3 protein is CASSLGGAGQPQHF. The CDR3 DNA follows: TGTGCCAGCAGCTTAGGGGGGGCTGGTCAGCCCCAGCATTTT.

The V gene is TRBV27, the J gene TRBJ2-3; 7 nucleotides agree with TRBD2. Germline assignment: CDR1 MNHEY and CDR2 SMNVEV (reference sequence). The CDR3 extends over 15 amino acids. The V gene end was trimmed by 9 bases and the J gene end by 2 bases; junction bases not matched to a gene: 11. CDR3 amino acids: CASSALGGNTDTQYF. The CDR3 bases are TGTGCCAGTAGCGCTTTGGGGGGGAACACAGATACGCAGTATTTT.

This CDR3 reads CASSYSGGSMNTEAFF. The CDR3 region has the DNA TGTGCCAGCAGTTACTCGGGAGGCAGTATGAACACTGAAGCTTTCTTT. The chain couples TRBV6-5 to TRBJ1-1; D unresolved. The CDR3 totals 16 residues. The germline V gene encodes CDR1 MNHEY and CDR2 SVGAGI. V gave up 0 bases and J gave up 0 bases, with 11 bases separating them.

The gene calls are TRBV4-1 and TRBJ1-2; maybe TRBD1 (6 bases). This CDR3 is built from 14 residues. Trimming removed 4 bases at V and 4 bases at J, with 13 bases between. Germline V gene sequence: CDR1 MGHRA, CDR2 YSYEKL. The CDR3 protein is CASSPRDTGYGYTF. The CDR3 region has the DNA TGCGCCAGCAGCCCCCGGGACACAGGCTATGGCTACACCTTC.

This clone showed up just a few times. The gene calls are TRBV7-9 and TRBJ1-3, with D possibly matching TRBD1 (5 bases). Trimming removed 5 bases at V and 0 bases at J, with 14 bases between. The length of the CDR3 is 16 residues. The germline V gene has CDR1 SEHNR and CDR2 FQNEAQ (reference sequence). DNA for the CDR3: TGTGCCAGCAGCCCATACGGGGGGATCTCTGGAAACACCATATATTTT. Translated, it gives CASSPYGGISGNTIYF.

The chain uses TRBV20-1 and TRBJ1-2; a weak D match, TRBD1 (5 bases). Per the germline V gene, CDR1 is DFQATT and CDR2 is SNEGSKA (reference sequence). V was shortened by 1 base and J by 6 bases, with 6 bases between the two germline ends. The CDR3 extends over 11 amino acids. The CDR3 region is CSARGGDGYTF. DNA of the CDR3: TGCAGTGCTAGAGGGGGCGATGGCTACACCTTC.

The chain recombines TRBV9 with TRBJ1-6; possibly TRBD1 for D (5 bases). Per germline, CDR1 SGDLS and CDR2 YYNGEE. The CDR3 sequence is 15 residues long. The ends were cut back, 4 bases at V and 12 bases at J, with 20 bases in the middle. CDR3 amino acids: CASSPGTDIIQPLHF. As DNA, the CDR3 is TGTGCCAGCAGCCCAGGGACGGATATAATTCAACCCCTCCACTTT.

The V and J genes are TRBV30 and TRBJ1-2; D is ambiguous. The germline gives CDR1 GTSNPN, CDR2 SVGIG (reference sequence). There are 15 residues in the CDR3. Deletions cut 2 bases from V and 0 bases from J, with 13 bases between. The CDR3 is CAWSWRVPANYGYTF. Here the CDR3 DNA reads TGTGCCTGGAGTTGGAGGGTCCCAGCTAACTATGGCTACACCTTC.

This chain connects TRBV9 to TRBJ2-1; TRBD1 matches at 10 bases. Germline CDR1 SGDLS, CDR2 YYNGEE. This CDR3 spans 14 amino acids. V gave up 2 bases and J gave up 6 bases; unmatched junction bases: 2. DNA for the CDR3: TGTGCCAGCAGCGTCCGGGACAGGGGCAATGAGCAGTTCTTC. Translation gives CASSVRDRGNEQFF.

A single count supports this clone. J is TRBJ2-5 and V is TRBV5-1; unclear D gene. The germline V gene has CDR1 SGHRS and CDR2 YFSETQ. The CDR3 is 13 residues long. V was cut by 2 bases and J by 1 base, with 6 bases left in between. In nucleotides, the CDR3 is TGCGCCAGCAGCTTTCAGCCCCAAGAGACCCAGTACTTC. Its translation is CASSFQPQETQYF. Using reference TRBV5-1 and TRBJ2-5 for the parts outside the CDR3, the full variable domain is KAGVTQTPRYLIKTRGQQVTLSCSPISGHRSVSWYQQTPGQGLQFLFEYFSETQRNKGNFPGRFSGRQFSNSRSEMNVSTLELGDSALYLCASSFQPQETQYFGPGTRLLVL.

The chain joins TRBV15 to TRBJ1-2; D is perhaps TRBD1 (5 bases). V was clipped by 5 bases and J by 6 bases, with 13 bases between them. The CDR3 contains 13 residues. Germline CDR1 LNHNV, CDR2 YYDKDF (reference sequence). The CDR3 here is CATSEEQDDGYTF. The CDR3 DNA follows: TGTGCCACCAGCGAGGAACAGGACGATGGCTACACCTTC. The full variable domain, in which reference TRBV15 and TRBJ1-2 provide the parts outside the CDR3, is DAMVIQNPRYQVTQFGKPVTLSCSQTLNHNVMYWYQQKSSQAPKLLFHYYDKDFNNEADTPDNFQSRRPNTSFCFLDIRSPGLGDTAMYLCATSEEQDDGYTFGSGTRLTVV.

This chain links TRBV9 with TRBJ2-2, with TRBD1 identical over 7 bases. V lost 3 bases and J lost 4; bases outside the gene matches: 6. The CDR3 runs to 15 residues. Germline CDR1 is SGDLS and CDR2 is YYNGEE. The CDR3 DNA reads as TGTGCCAGCAGCGCTTCGACAGGGACCACCGGGGAGCTGTTTTTT. It translates to CASSASTGTTGELFF.

The chain combines TRBV10-3 with TRBJ2-1; TRBD1 matches 10 bases. Trimming at V came to 5 bases and at J to 9 bases, leaving 7 bases not matched to a gene. The CDR3 extends over 14 amino acids. Germline V CDR1 and CDR2: ENHRY, SYGVKD. CDR3 bases: TGTGCCATCAGTCCGGGGACAGGGGTAATTGAGCAGTTCTTC. As protein: CAISPGTGVIEQFF.

The V call is TRBV13, the J call TRBJ1-1; 9 bases fit TRBD1. The CDR3 spans 14 residues. The ends lost 4 bases at V and 6 bases at J; junction bases unmatched: 6. Per germline, CDR1 PRHDT and CDR2 FYEKMQ (reference sequence). This CDR3 is CASSSGQGWAEAFF. The CDR3 DNA is TGTGCCAGCAGCTCTGGACAGGGGTGGGCTGAAGCTTTCTTT.

In this sample, this clone turned up once. The chain recombines TRBV2 with TRBJ1-4; 8 bases fit TRBD1. The CDR3 contains 15 residues. Germline-derived CDR1 and CDR2 are SNHLY and FYNNEI. The V segment lost 7 bases and the J segment 8 bases; nucleotides outside the gene matches: 12. CDR3 bases: TGTGCCAGCACCAACCCGGACAGGGTGGGGGAAAAACTGTTTTTT. Protein: CASTNPDRVGEKLFF.

CDR3 DNA sequence: TGTGCCAGCTACCTCCGTCACAGGGAGGGGAGGAACAATGAGCAGTTCTTC. It specifies CASYLRHREGRNNEQFF. The chain has TRBV28 and TRBJ2-1; D possibly corresponds to TRBD2 (7 bases). The CDR3 is 17 amino acids. Germline V gene data show CDR1 as MDHEN and CDR2 as SYDVKM. Trimming left V 8 bases short and J 5 bases short, with 25 bases between. Looking up the rest from reference TRBV28 and TRBJ2-1 gives the full variable domain: DVKVTQSSRYLVKRTGEKVFLECVQDMDHENMFWYRQDPGLGLRLIYFSYDVKMKEKGDIPEGYSVSREKKERFSLILESASTNQTSMYLCASYLRHREGRNNEQFFGPGTRLTVL.

This chain uses TRBV28 with TRBJ1-5; weak D call: TRBD1 (6 bases). This CDR3 is 16 amino acids long. The V gene's germline CDR1 is MDHEN and CDR2 SYDVKM. V was pared by 2 bases and J by 0 bases, with 11 bases between. As DNA, the CDR3 is TGTGCCAGCAGTTTAGGGACATCCAGTAGCAATCAGCCCCAGCATTTT. This translates into CASSLGTSSSNQPQHF.

The chain is built from TRBV4-1 and TRBJ1-2; 9 bases match TRBD1. The CDR3 spans 13 residues. The germline V gene has CDR1 MGHRA and CDR2 YSYEKL. V gave up 7 bases and J gave up 12 bases; unmatched junction bases: 12. The CDR3 sequence: CASTPPGTGIHTF. Written as DNA, the CDR3 is TGCGCCAGCACCCCCCCGGGGACAGGGATTCACACCTTC.

V and J are TRBV2 and TRBJ2-3; D gene unclear. V was pared by 7 bases and J by 6 bases, with 5 bases between. Germline V gene data show CDR1 as SNHLY and CDR2 as FYNNEI. CDR3 length: 10 amino acids. CDR3 DNA: TGTGCCAGCAATTTGGATACGCAGTATTTT. It codes for CASNLDTQYF.

A single count supports this clone. The gene calls are TRBV19 and TRBJ2-3, with D hard to call. Germline V CDR1 and CDR2: LNHDA, SQIVND (reference sequence). V was pared by 0 bases and J by 7 bases, with 11 bases between. This CDR3 is 14 amino acids long. The DNA of the CDR3 is TGTGCCAGTAGTATAGATAGGGCGGCGAATACGCAGTATTTT. Its translation: CASSIDRAANTQYF.

V and J are TRBV28 and TRBJ1-4; D uncertain. Germline V gives CDR1 MDHEN, CDR2 SYDVKM. Deletions cut 2 bases from V and 8 bases from J, with 6 bases between. This CDR3 is built from 12 residues. The CDR3: CASSLVREKLFF. The CDR3 bases are TGTGCCAGCAGTTTAGTGCGAGAAAAACTGTTTTTT.

V is TRBV12-5 and J is TRBJ1-6, with D hard to call. The CDR3 extends over 13 amino acids. The V and J ends lost 1 base and 13 bases respectively, with 11 bases between them. Germline V CDR1 and CDR2: LGHNT, FRNRAP. In nucleotides, the CDR3 is TGTGCTAGTGGTTTGGCTATGTCTTCGCCCCTCCACTTT. This encodes CASGLAMSSPLHF. Drawing the rest from reference TRBV12-5 and TRBJ1-6, the complete variable domain is DARVTQTPRHKVTEMGQEVTMRCQPILGHNTVFWYRQTMMQGLELLAYFRNRAPLDDSGMPKDRFSAEMPDATLATLKIQPSEPRDSAVYFCASGLAMSSPLHFGNGTRLTVT.

This clone came up a few times. The chain has TRBV18 and TRBJ2-7; 12 nucleotides align to TRBD2. This CDR3 comprises 18 residues. The V gene end was trimmed by 1 base and the J gene end by 2 bases; junction bases not matched to a gene: 9. CDR1 and CDR2 (germline): KGHSH, LQKENI. DNA for the CDR3: TGTGCCAGCTCACCACGACCGACTAGCGGGAGCCCTACCTACGAGCAGTACTTC. Its protein product is CASSPRPTSGSPTYEQYF.

This chain joins TRBV28 and TRBJ2-5; TRBD2 matches at 7 bases. The V gene's germline CDR1 is MDHEN and CDR2 SYDVKM. CDR3 length: 15 amino acids. Trimming removed 3 bases from V and 5 bases from J; junction bases left unmatched: 9. The DNA of the CDR3 is TGTGCCAGCAGTTTCCCCCTCTTGGGGGGGGAGACCCAGTACTTC. Protein product: CASSFPLLGGETQYF.

This clone has a single count. This sequence joins TRBV5-4 and TRBJ1-3; 7 bases match TRBD1. Germline values: CDR1 SGHNT, CDR2 YYREEE (reference sequence). The junction had 4 bases not matched to a gene; V was cut back by 4 bases and J by 0 bases. The CDR3 runs to 15 residues. Here the CDR3 reads CASSLTGFSGNTIYF. Here the CDR3 DNA reads TGTGCCAGCAGCCTGACAGGGTTCTCTGGAAACACCATATATTTT.

The rearrangement uses TRBV3-1 (or the pseudogene TRBV3-2) and TRBJ1-1, with TRBD1 matching 7 bases. With V trimmed by 4 bases and J by 1 base, 6 bases remained unmatched. CDR1 and CDR2 from the germline V gene are LGHDT and YNNKEL (reference sequence). This CDR3 contains 15 residues. The CDR3 loop reads CASSPQGGRNTEAFF. The CDR3 DNA reads as TGTGCCAGCAGCCCCCAGGGGGGAAGGAACACTGAAGCTTTCTTT.

Remarks on this clone: Other DNA sequences in the sample encode the same CDR3. The chain carries TRBV9 and TRBJ2-3; D unclear. Germline values: CDR1 SGDLS, CDR2 YYNGEE. This CDR3 is 14 amino acids long. V dropped 0 bases and J dropped 4 bases, with 9 bases sitting between them. CDR3: CASSVAVVADTQYF. The CDR3, as DNA: TGTGCCAGCAGCGTAGCGGTTGTGGCAGATACGCAGTATTTT.

As DNA, the CDR3 is TGTGCCAGCATTAAGACAGGCTTCACTGAAGCTTTCTTT. It is translated as CASIKTGFTEAFF. The chain joins TRBV2 to TRBJ1-1; D perhaps matches TRBD1 (6 bases). The V gene lost 7 bases and the J gene lost 4 bases, with 13 bases spanning the gap. From germline, CDR1 is SNHLY and CDR2 FYNNEI. This CDR3 contains 13 residues.

The genes are TRBV7-8 and TRBJ2-7, with D perhaps TRBD1 (6 bases). CDR3 length: 17 residues. V lost 1 base and J 0 bases, leaving 16 bases between the germline ends. Germline CDR1 reads SGHVS; CDR2 reads FQNEAQ. The CDR3 spells CASSLEARTDLSYEQYF. CDR3 in DNA: TGTGCCAGCAGCTTAGAGGCTAGGACAGATCTCTCCTACGAGCAGTACTTC. Supplemented by reference TRBV7-8 and TRBJ2-7, the full variable domain reads GAGVSQSPRYKVAKRGQDVALRCDPISGHVSLFWYQQALGQGPEFLTYFQNEAQLDKSGLPSDRFFAERPEGSVSTLKIQRTQQEDSAVYLCASSLEARTDLSYEQYFGPGTRLTVT.

This chain links TRBV14 with TRBJ2-7; weak D call: TRBD1 (6 bases). The V end was cut by 1 base, the J end by 0 bases, with 13 bases between. The CDR3 is 16 amino acids. The germline CDR1 and CDR2 sequences are SGHDN and FVKESK. CDR3 sequence (DNA): TGTGCCAGCAGCCAAGTACGGCTAGGGGGCTCCTACGAGCAGTACTTC. Translated: CASSQVRLGGSYEQYF.

The rearrangement links TRBV7-9 to TRBJ2-3; the match to TRBD2 covers 14 bases. The V and J ends lost 3 bases and 7 bases, in that order; junction bases with no gene match: 3. Germline CDR1 is SEHNR and CDR2 is FQNEAQ (reference sequence). This CDR3 contains 15 residues. The CDR3 DNA follows: TGTGCCAGCAGCTTGGGACTAGCGGGGGCAAATACGCAGTATTTT. Residues: CASSLGLAGANTQYF.